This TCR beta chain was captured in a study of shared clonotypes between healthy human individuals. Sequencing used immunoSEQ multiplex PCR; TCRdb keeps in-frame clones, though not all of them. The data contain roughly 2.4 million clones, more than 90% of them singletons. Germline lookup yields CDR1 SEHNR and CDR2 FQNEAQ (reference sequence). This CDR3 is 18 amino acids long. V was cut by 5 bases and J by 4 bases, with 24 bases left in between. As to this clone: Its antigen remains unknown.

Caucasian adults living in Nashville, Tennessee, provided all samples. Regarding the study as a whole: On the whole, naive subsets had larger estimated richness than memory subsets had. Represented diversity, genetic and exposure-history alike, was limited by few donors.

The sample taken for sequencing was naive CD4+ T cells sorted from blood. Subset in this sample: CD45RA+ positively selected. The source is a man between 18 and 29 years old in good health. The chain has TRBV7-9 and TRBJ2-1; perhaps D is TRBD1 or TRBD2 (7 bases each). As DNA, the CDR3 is TGTGCCAGCAGCCCAGGGGGGGGCTTAACAGCCTCGTACAATGAGCAGTTCTTC. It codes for CASSPGGGLTASYNEQFF.